This T cell receptor (beta chain) was recovered during a study of cytomegalovirus exposure and HLA in healthy donors. With regard to this clone: Its antigen remains unknown.

With 6 bases removed from V and 4 bases from J, the gap between germline ends came to 19 bases. The length of the CDR3 is 16 residues. Per the germline V gene, CDR1 is PRHDT and CDR2 is FYEKMQ (reference sequence). Profiling relied on immunoSEQ multiplex PCR, and the TCRdb table lists in-frame clones only, not all of them. Of 100,000 to 150,000 clones in the sample, approximately 89% were seen once. Whole-study results and caveats: Using the classifier, cytomegalovirus status was reportedly diagnosed with high specificity and sensitivity. TCR sequences were mostly rare, though some public TCRs occurred in many donors. A few CMV-associated chains proved CMV antigen-specific in vitro. There were about 160 TCR beta chains listed as cytomegalovirus-associated.

The sequence came from a woman younger than 35 in good health and CMV-seronegative. The chain links TRBV13 to TRBJ1-5; no firm D call. Sequenced: PBMCs. CDR3 sequence: CASSRGISARNQPQHF. CDR3 bases: TGTGCCAGCAGTCGAGGGATTTCGGCTCGAAATCAGCCCCAGCATTTT. Full variable domain (outside the CDR3, taken from reference TRBV13 and TRBJ1-5): AAGVIQSPRHLIKEKRETATLKCYPIPRHDTVYWYQQGPGQDPQFLISFYEKMQSDKGSIPDRFSAQQFSDYHSELNMSSLELGDSALYFCASSRGISARNQPQHFGDGTRLSIL.